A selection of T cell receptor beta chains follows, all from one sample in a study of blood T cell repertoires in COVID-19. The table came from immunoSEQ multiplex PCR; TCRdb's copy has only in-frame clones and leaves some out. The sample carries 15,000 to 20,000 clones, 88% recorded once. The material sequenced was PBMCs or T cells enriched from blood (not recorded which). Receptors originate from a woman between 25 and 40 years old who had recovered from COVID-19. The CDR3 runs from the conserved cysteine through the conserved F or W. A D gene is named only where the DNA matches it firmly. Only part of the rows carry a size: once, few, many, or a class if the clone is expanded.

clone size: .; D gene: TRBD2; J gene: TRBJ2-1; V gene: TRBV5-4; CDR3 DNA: TGTGCCAGCAGCTTGGCCTCGGGGGGGCGTGAGCAGTTCTTC; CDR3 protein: CASSLASGGREQFF
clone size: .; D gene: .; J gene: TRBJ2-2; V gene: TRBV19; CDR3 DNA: TGTGCCAGTAGTATAGACTCCCGTCCGGTGAACACCGGGGAGCTGTTTTTT; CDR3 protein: CASSIDSRPVNTGELFF
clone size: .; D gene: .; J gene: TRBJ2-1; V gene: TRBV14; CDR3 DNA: TGTGCCAGCAGCGACAGGTTAAATGAGCAGTTCTTC; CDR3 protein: CASSDRLNEQFF
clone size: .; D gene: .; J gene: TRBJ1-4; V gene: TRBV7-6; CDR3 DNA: TGTGCCAGCAGCTTATCGACGGGAGGGGGAGAAAAACTGTTTTTT; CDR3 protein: CASSLSTGGGEKLFF
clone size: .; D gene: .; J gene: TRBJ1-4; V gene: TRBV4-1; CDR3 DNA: TGCGCCAGCAGCCCTCAGGGATCTGGGTCCATATATGATGAAAAACTGTTTTTT; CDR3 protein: CASSPQGSGSIYDEKLFF
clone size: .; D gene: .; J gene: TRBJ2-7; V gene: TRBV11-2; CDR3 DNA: TGTGCCAGCAGCTTAGAGGTCCGCGGCGAGCAGTACTTC; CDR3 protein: CASSLEVRGEQYF
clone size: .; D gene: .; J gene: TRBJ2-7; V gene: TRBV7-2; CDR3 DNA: TGTGCCAGCAGCTTTGGGACAAGGATCGAGCAGTACTTC; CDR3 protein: CASSFGTRIEQYF
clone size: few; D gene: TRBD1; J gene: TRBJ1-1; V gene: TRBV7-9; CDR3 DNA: TGTGCCAGCAGCTTGAGCAGGGGGGCGCGGGCTTTCTTT; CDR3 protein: CASSLSRGARAFF
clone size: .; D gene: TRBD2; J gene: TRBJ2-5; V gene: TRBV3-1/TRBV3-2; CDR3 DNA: TGTGCCAGCAGCCCGCGGACTAGCGGGGGACAAGAGACCCAGTACTTC; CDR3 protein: CASSPRTSGGQETQYF
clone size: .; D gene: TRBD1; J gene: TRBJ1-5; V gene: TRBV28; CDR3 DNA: TGTGCCAGCAGTGACCCCGGGACAGGGCATCAGCCCCAGCATTTT; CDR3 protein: CASSDPGTGHQPQHF
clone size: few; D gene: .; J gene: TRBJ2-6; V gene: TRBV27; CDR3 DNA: TGTGCCAGCACGCAGTGGTCCTCTTTTGCTTCTGGGGCCAACGTCCTGACTTTC; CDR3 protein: CASTQWSSFASGANVLTF
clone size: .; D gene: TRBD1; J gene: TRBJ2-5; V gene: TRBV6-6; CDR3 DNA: TGTGCCAGCAGTCCTGGGGACAGGGAGTTGGAGACCCAGTACTTC; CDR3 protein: CASSPGDRELETQYF
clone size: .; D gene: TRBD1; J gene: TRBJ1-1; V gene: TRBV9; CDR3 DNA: TGTGCCAGCAGCTACACAGGGGTCCTGAACACTGAAGCTTTCTTT; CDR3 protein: CASSYTGVLNTEAFF
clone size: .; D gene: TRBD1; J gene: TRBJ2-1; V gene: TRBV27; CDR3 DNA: TGTGCCAGCAGTAATCAGGGGGCAAGGGAGCAGTTCTTC; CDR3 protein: CASSNQGAREQFF
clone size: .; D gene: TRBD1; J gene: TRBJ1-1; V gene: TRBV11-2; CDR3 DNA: TGTGCCAGCAGCTGGGGACAGGTGAACACTGAAGCTTTCTTT; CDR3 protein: CASSWGQVNTEAFF
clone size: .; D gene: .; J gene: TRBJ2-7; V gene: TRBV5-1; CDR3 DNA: TGCGCCAGCAGCTTGGTGGGGGCCGTCGAGCAGTACTTC; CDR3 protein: CASSLVGAVEQYF
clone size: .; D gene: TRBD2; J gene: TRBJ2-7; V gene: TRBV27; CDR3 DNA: TGTGCCAGCAGTCGCGGGACTAGCGGGGGGCTGGAGCAGTACTTC; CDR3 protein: CASSRGTSGGLEQYF
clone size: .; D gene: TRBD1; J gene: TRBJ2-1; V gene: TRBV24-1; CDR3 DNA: TGTGCCACCAGTGGCCTAGACGAAGGGACAGGCCCCTACAATGAGCAGTTCTTC; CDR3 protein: CATSGLDEGTGPYNEQFF
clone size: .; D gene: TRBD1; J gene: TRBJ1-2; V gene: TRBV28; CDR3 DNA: TGTGCCAGCAGCCCACAGGGGCCCCTTCGTGGCTACACCTTC; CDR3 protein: CASSPQGPLRGYTF
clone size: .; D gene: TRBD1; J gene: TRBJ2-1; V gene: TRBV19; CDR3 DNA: TGTGCCAGTAGTACCCCCGCAGGACAGGGGTATGAGCAGTTCTTC; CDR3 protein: CASSTPAGQGYEQFF
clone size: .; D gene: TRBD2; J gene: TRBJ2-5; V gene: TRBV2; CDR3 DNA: TGTGCCAGCAGTGGACTAGCAGGATCCGAGACCCAGTACTTC; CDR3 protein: CASSGLAGSETQYF
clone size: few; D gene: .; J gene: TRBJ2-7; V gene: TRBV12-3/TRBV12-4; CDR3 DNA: TGTGCCAGCAGCGAGAGTGTCTACGAGCAGTACTTC; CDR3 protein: CASSESVYEQYF
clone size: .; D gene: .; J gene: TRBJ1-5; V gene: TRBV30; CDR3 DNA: TGTGCCTGGAGTGTACTGGGGGGTCAGCCCCAGCATTTT; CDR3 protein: CAWSVLGGQPQHF
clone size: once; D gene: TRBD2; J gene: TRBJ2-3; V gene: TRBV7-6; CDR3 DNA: TGTGCCAGCAGCTTATACCCCGGACTAGCGGGGGGTTCTAGCACAGATACGCAGTATTTT; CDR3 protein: CASSLYPGLAGGSSTDTQYF
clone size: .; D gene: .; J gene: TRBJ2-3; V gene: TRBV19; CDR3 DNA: TGTGCCAGTGTCCGGAGCTTTGGTGATACGCAGTATTTT; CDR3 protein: CASVRSFGDTQYF
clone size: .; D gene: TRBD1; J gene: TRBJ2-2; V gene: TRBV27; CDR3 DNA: TGTGCCAGCAGGTCTGTTTTCGGGACAGGGGACACCGGGGAGCTGTTTTTT; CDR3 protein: CASRSVFGTGDTGELFF
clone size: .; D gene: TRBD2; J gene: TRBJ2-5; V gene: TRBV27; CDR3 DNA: TGTGCCAGCAGCCCTGGGACTAGCGGGGGCCAAGAGACCCAGTACTTC; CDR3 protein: CASSPGTSGGQETQYF
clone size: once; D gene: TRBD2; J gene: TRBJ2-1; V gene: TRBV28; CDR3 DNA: TGTGCCAGCAGGCCCGCGAGGCTAGCGGGGGGGGGCCTCAATGAGCAGTTCTTC; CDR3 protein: CASRPARLAGGGLNEQFF
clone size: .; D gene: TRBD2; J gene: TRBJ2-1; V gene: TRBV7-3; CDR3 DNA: TGTGCCAGCAGCTTAGGGACTAGCGGACGGGATGAGCAGTTCTTC; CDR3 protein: CASSLGTSGRDEQFF
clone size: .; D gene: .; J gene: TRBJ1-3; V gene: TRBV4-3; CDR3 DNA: TGCGCCAGCAGCCAATTACTTGGGGAGCCGTCTGGAAACACCATATATTTT; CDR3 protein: CASSQLLGEPSGNTIYF
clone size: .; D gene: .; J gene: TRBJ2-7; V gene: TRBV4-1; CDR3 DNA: TGCGCCAGCAGCTTTTTAGGGGTCCACGAGCAGTACTTC; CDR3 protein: CASSFLGVHEQYF
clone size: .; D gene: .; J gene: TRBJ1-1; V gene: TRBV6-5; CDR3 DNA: TGTGCCAGCAGCAGGACAGAGAGTTCAAAAGCTTTCTTT; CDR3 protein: CASSRTESSKAFF
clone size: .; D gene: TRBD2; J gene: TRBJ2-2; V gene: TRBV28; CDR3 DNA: TGTGCCAGCAGTGAGATTATTGCGGGGGGAACCGGGGAGCTGTTTTTT; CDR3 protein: CASSEIIAGGTGELFF
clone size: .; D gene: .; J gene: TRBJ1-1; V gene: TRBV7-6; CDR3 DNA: TGTGCCAGCAGCTCGGTGAACACTGAAGCTTTCTTT; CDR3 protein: CASSSVNTEAFF
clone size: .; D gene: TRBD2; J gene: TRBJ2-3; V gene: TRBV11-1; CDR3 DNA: TGTGCCAGCGCCGGGACTAGCCGCGCAGATACGCAGTATTTT; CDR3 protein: CASAGTSRADTQYF
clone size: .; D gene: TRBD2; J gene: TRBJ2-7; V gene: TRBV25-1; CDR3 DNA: TGTGCCAGCAGCGCTGGGCGAGCGGGGGGGCGTGAGCAGTACTTC; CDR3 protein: CASSAGRAGGREQYF
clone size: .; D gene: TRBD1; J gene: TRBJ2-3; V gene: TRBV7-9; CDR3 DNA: TGTGCCAGCAGCTCTTGGACAGGATGGGCAGATACGCAGTATTTT; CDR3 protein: CASSSWTGWADTQYF